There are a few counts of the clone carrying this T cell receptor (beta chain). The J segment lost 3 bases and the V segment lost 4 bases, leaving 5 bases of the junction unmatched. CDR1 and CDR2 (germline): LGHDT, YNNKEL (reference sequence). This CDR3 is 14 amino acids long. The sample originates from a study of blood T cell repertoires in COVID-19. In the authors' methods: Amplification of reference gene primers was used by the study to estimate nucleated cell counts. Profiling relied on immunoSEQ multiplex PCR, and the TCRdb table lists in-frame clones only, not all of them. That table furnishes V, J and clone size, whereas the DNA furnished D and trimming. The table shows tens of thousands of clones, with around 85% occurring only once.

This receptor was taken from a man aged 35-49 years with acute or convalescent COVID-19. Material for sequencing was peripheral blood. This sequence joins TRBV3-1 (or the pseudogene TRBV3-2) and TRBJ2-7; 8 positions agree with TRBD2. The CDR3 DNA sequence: TGTGCCAGCAGCCCCGGGACTAGTATCTACGAGCAGTACTTC. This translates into CASSPGTSIYEQYF.